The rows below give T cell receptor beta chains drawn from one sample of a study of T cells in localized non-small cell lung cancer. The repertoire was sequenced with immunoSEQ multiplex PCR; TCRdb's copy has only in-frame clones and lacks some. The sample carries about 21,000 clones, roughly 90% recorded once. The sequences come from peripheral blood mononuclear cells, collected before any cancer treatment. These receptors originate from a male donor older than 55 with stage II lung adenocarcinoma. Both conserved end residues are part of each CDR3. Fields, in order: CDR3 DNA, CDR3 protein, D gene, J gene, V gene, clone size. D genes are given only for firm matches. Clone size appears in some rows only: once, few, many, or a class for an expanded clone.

CDR3 DNA: TGTGCCAGCGTACCCTCGACTCAATACAATGAGCAGTTCTTC
CDR3 protein: CASVPSTQYNEQFF
D gene: -
J gene: TRBJ2-1
V gene: TRBV6-5
clone size: -

CDR3 DNA: TGTGCCAGCAAAAGATGGGGCCCCTACGAGCAGTACTTC
CDR3 protein: CASKRWGPYEQYF
D gene: -
J gene: TRBJ2-7
V gene: TRBV27
clone size: -

CDR3 DNA: TGTGCCAGCAGCTTAAATCTTTTTTACGAGCAGTACTTC
CDR3 protein: CASSLNLFYEQYF
D gene: -
J gene: TRBJ2-7
V gene: TRBV13
clone size: -

CDR3 DNA: TGCGCCAGCAGCCTCGGAGCTGGGGCCAACGTCCTGACTTTC
CDR3 protein: CASSLGAGANVLTF
D gene: -
J gene: TRBJ2-6
V gene: TRBV4-1
clone size: -

CDR3 DNA: TGCAGCGTTGTACAGGGCATTGGGTATGGCTACACCTTC
CDR3 protein: CSVVQGIGYGYTF
D gene: -
J gene: TRBJ1-2
V gene: TRBV29-1
clone size: once

CDR3 DNA: TGTGCCAGCAGCCAAGTGTTGGGGCAGCCCCAGCATTTT
CDR3 protein: CASSQVLGQPQHF
D gene: -
J gene: TRBJ1-5
V gene: TRBV6-5
clone size: -

CDR3 DNA: TGTGCCAGCAGCTTGAGGACTAGCGGGACCCGGAGGCGGGAGCAGTTCTTC
CDR3 protein: CASSLRTSGTRRREQFF
D gene: TRBD2
J gene: TRBJ2-1
V gene: TRBV5-6
clone size: -

CDR3 DNA: TGCAGCGTGAGGGTTTCCTACGAGCAGTACTTC
CDR3 protein: CSVRVSYEQYF
D gene: -
J gene: TRBJ2-7
V gene: TRBV29-1
clone size: -

CDR3 DNA: TGTGCCAGCTCACCGAGTCGGACTAACTATGGCTACACCTTC
CDR3 protein: CASSPSRTNYGYTF
D gene: -
J gene: TRBJ1-2
V gene: TRBV18
clone size: once

CDR3 DNA: TGTGCCAGCAGTTTATCAAGGACAGGGGGATCAGAGACCCAGTACTTC
CDR3 protein: CASSLSRTGGSETQYF
D gene: TRBD1
J gene: TRBJ2-5
V gene: TRBV27
clone size: -

CDR3 DNA: TGTGCCAGCAACCTACAGGGTGTGACCGGGGAGCTGTTTTTT
CDR3 protein: CASNLQGVTGELFF
D gene: -
J gene: TRBJ2-2
V gene: TRBV9
clone size: -

CDR3 DNA: TGTGCCAGCAGCCAGGGGGCTAGCTATGAAGAGACCCAGTACTTC
CDR3 protein: CASSQGASYEETQYF
D gene: TRBD1
J gene: TRBJ2-5
V gene: TRBV7-9
clone size: -

CDR3 DNA: TGTGCCAGCAGCTTGCCGAGGCTCACAGATACGCAGTATTTT
CDR3 protein: CASSLPRLTDTQYF
D gene: -
J gene: TRBJ2-3
V gene: TRBV5-4
clone size: -

CDR3 DNA: TGTGCCACCAGCAGAGAGGGGACCTACGAGCAGTACTTC
CDR3 protein: CATSREGTYEQYF
D gene: -
J gene: TRBJ2-7
V gene: TRBV15
clone size: -

CDR3 DNA: TGTGCCAGCCAAAGGGACACTGGAAACACCATATATTTT
CDR3 protein: CASQRDTGNTIYF
D gene: -
J gene: TRBJ1-3
V gene: TRBV2
clone size: -

CDR3 DNA: TGCAGCGTTGGAGGGGCCAGCACAGATACGCAGTATTTT
CDR3 protein: CSVGGASTDTQYF
D gene: -
J gene: TRBJ2-3
V gene: TRBV29-1
clone size: -

CDR3 DNA: TGTGCCACCCGGACAGGGGGAATGTGGGACGAGCAGTACTTC
CDR3 protein: CATRTGGMWDEQYF
D gene: TRBD1
J gene: TRBJ2-7
V gene: TRBV10-3
clone size: -

CDR3 DNA: TGTGCCAGCAGCGTAGGGGTTATGGACGGTGAGCAGTTCTTC
CDR3 protein: CASSVGVMDGEQFF
D gene: -
J gene: TRBJ2-1
V gene: TRBV9
clone size: -

CDR3 DNA: TGCGCCAGCAGCTTGTCCCCGGGGCAGGAGCTGTTTTTT
CDR3 protein: CASSLSPGQELFF
D gene: -
J gene: TRBJ2-2
V gene: TRBV5-1
clone size: -

CDR3 DNA: TGTGCCAGCTCACCACCGGGGGGCGAGACCCAGTACTTC
CDR3 protein: CASSPPGGETQYF
D gene: -
J gene: TRBJ2-5
V gene: TRBV18
clone size: -

CDR3 DNA: TGTGCCAGCAGCTTCCTGGCAGGGGGGCACACAGATACGCAGTATTTT
CDR3 protein: CASSFLAGGHTDTQYF
D gene: -
J gene: TRBJ2-3
V gene: TRBV5-6
clone size: -

CDR3 DNA: TGTGCCAGCAGCCGCTCCGGTCAAATTGGTGAAAAACTGTTTTTT
CDR3 protein: CASSRSGQIGEKLFF
D gene: -
J gene: TRBJ1-4
V gene: TRBV6-5
clone size: once

CDR3 DNA: TGTGCCAGCAGTTACCTGGGGACAGCACGGGAGCAGTACTTC
CDR3 protein: CASSYLGTAREQYF
D gene: TRBD1
J gene: TRBJ2-7
V gene: TRBV6-5
clone size: -

CDR3 DNA: TGTGCCAGCAGCTTAGACCAGCGGCTCTTCGATGAGCAGTTCTTC
CDR3 protein: CASSLDQRLFDEQFF
D gene: -
J gene: TRBJ2-1
V gene: TRBV11-2
clone size: -

CDR3 DNA: TGTGCCAGCAGTTTATACCAAGGGTCTTCCTACTACGAGCAGTACTTC
CDR3 protein: CASSLYQGSSYYEQYF
D gene: -
J gene: TRBJ2-7
V gene: TRBV28
clone size: -

CDR3 DNA: TGTGCCAGCACCTCCACTTTTCCCTACGAGCAGTACTTC
CDR3 protein: CASTSTFPYEQYF
D gene: -
J gene: TRBJ2-7
V gene: TRBV11-2
clone size: once

CDR3 DNA: TGTGCCAGCAAGACGGGCGGCAGCCTTAACTATGGCTACACCTTC
CDR3 protein: CASKTGGSLNYGYTF
D gene: -
J gene: TRBJ1-2
V gene: TRBV6-6
clone size: -

CDR3 DNA: TGTGCCAGCAGCTATCACTACGAGCAGTACTTC
CDR3 protein: CASSYHYEQYF
D gene: -
J gene: TRBJ2-7
V gene: TRBV7-2
clone size: -

CDR3 DNA: TGTGCCAGCAGCCAGGATAGGAGACTAGCGGGAGGGCCGTCGAGTCTCCACGAGCAGTACTTC
CDR3 protein: CASSQDRRLAGGPSSLHEQYF
D gene: TRBD2
J gene: TRBJ2-7
V gene: TRBV4-2
clone size: -

CDR3 DNA: TGTGCCAGCAGCTCCCCCCCACTAGCGGGGGTCTCCTACGAGCAGTACTTC
CDR3 protein: CASSSPPLAGVSYEQYF
D gene: TRBD2
J gene: TRBJ2-7
V gene: TRBV5-4
clone size: -

CDR3 DNA: TGTGCCAGCAGCACGTTGGCGGCGGGGCAGGGGAGCTACAATGAGCAGTTCTTC
CDR3 protein: CASSTLAAGQGSYNEQFF
D gene: -
J gene: TRBJ2-1
V gene: TRBV11-2
clone size: few

CDR3 DNA: TGTGCCAGCAGTGCCTCCTGGGGTTCTGGGGAGACCCAGTACTTC
CDR3 protein: CASSASWGSGETQYF
D gene: -
J gene: TRBJ2-5
V gene: TRBV6-1
clone size: -

CDR3 DNA: TGTGCCAGCTCACCGGGGTCAGATACGCAGTATTTT
CDR3 protein: CASSPGSDTQYF
D gene: -
J gene: TRBJ2-3
V gene: TRBV18
clone size: once

CDR3 DNA: TGTGCCAGTGGAGTAGCGGGAGGGCCAACAGATACGCAGTATTTT
CDR3 protein: CASGVAGGPTDTQYF
D gene: TRBD2
J gene: TRBJ2-3
V gene: TRBV27
clone size: -

CDR3 DNA: TGCAGCGCCATGTCGGGGAACGAAAAACTGTTTTTT
CDR3 protein: CSAMSGNEKLFF
D gene: -
J gene: TRBJ1-4
V gene: TRBV29-1
clone size: -

CDR3 DNA: TGTGCCAGCAGCTTAGCCGGGCGACCCTACGAGCAGTACTTC
CDR3 protein: CASSLAGRPYEQYF
D gene: -
J gene: TRBJ2-7
V gene: TRBV7-6
clone size: once

CDR3 DNA: TGTGCCAGCCTTAAGAAGGGGGCGAACGAGACCCAGTACTTC
CDR3 protein: CASLKKGANETQYF
D gene: TRBD1
J gene: TRBJ2-5
V gene: TRBV2
clone size: -

CDR3 DNA: TGTGCCAGTTTAAGTTGGGGTGCGGGCCGCAATCAGCCCCAGCATTTT
CDR3 protein: CASLSWGAGRNQPQHF
D gene: -
J gene: TRBJ1-5
V gene: TRBV19
clone size: -

CDR3 DNA: TGTGCCAGCTCACCCGAAGCGGGAGCGGACTACGAGCAGTACTTC
CDR3 protein: CASSPEAGADYEQYF
D gene: TRBD2
J gene: TRBJ2-7
V gene: TRBV18
clone size: -

CDR3 DNA: TGTGCCAGCGGATATTCAGATACGCAGTATTTT
CDR3 protein: CASGYSDTQYF
D gene: -
J gene: TRBJ2-3
V gene: TRBV5-5
clone size: -

CDR3 DNA: TGTGCCAGCGATACAGGGAACACCGGGGAGCTGTTTTTT
CDR3 protein: CASDTGNTGELFF
D gene: -
J gene: TRBJ2-2
V gene: TRBV28
clone size: -

CDR3 DNA: TGTGCCAGCAGCTCAGGGGGTGACTATGGCTACACCTTC
CDR3 protein: CASSSGGDYGYTF
D gene: TRBD1
J gene: TRBJ1-2
V gene: TRBV5-4
clone size: -

CDR3 DNA: TGCGCCAGCAGCCGTACCGGGACAGGAACATACGAGCAGTACTTC
CDR3 protein: CASSRTGTGTYEQYF
D gene: TRBD1
J gene: TRBJ2-7
V gene: TRBV4-1
clone size: once

CDR3 DNA: TGCGCCAGCAGCTTGGCGCCCGGGACAGGGCAAGAGACCCAGTACTTC
CDR3 protein: CASSLAPGTGQETQYF
D gene: TRBD1
J gene: TRBJ2-5
V gene: TRBV5-1
clone size: -

CDR3 DNA: TGCAGCGTTGAAGGCCAGACCGAGGGTTCCTACGAGCAGTACTTC
CDR3 protein: CSVEGQTEGSYEQYF
D gene: -
J gene: TRBJ2-7
V gene: TRBV29-1
clone size: -

CDR3 DNA: TGTGCCAGTAGTATTACAGGGTCCTCCTATAATTCACCCCTCCACTTT
CDR3 protein: CASSITGSSYNSPLHF
D gene: -
J gene: TRBJ1-6
V gene: TRBV19
clone size: -

CDR3 DNA: TGTGCCATCAGTGAGTCTCGGGACAACTACAATGAGCAGTTCTTC
CDR3 protein: CAISESRDNYNEQFF
D gene: -
J gene: TRBJ2-1
V gene: TRBV10-3
clone size: -

CDR3 DNA: TGCGCCAGCAGCGAACCTCACACCGGGGAGCTGTTTTTT
CDR3 protein: CASSEPHTGELFF
D gene: -
J gene: TRBJ2-2
V gene: TRBV10-1
clone size: few

CDR3 DNA: TGTGCCAGCACCGGACAGGGGGCGTGGGAGACCCAGTACTTC
CDR3 protein: CASTGQGAWETQYF
D gene: TRBD1
J gene: TRBJ2-5
V gene: TRBV28
clone size: -

CDR3 DNA: TGTGCCAGCAGTTCCGTCCGTGAGCAGTTCTTC
CDR3 protein: CASSSVREQFF
D gene: -
J gene: TRBJ2-1
V gene: TRBV28
clone size: -

CDR3 DNA: TGTGCCAGCAGCCTCTTCCCCGTAGCGGGCGCCCAAGAGACCCAGTACTTC
CDR3 protein: CASSLFPVAGAQETQYF
D gene: TRBD2
J gene: TRBJ2-5
V gene: TRBV4-2
clone size: -

CDR3 DNA: TGTGCCAGCAGCTTCGGAAAGGGACAGCCCCAGCATTTT
CDR3 protein: CASSFGKGQPQHF
D gene: -
J gene: TRBJ1-5
V gene: TRBV11-2
clone size: -

CDR3 DNA: TGTGCCAGCAGCCACGCCCCCGTCGGGGGGAGCTCCTACGAGCAGTACTTC
CDR3 protein: CASSHAPVGGSSYEQYF
D gene: TRBD2
J gene: TRBJ2-7
V gene: TRBV4-2
clone size: once

CDR3 DNA: TGTGCCAGCAGCTTATCCCTGACTCTATCCACAGATACGCAGTATTTT
CDR3 protein: CASSLSLTLSTDTQYF
D gene: -
J gene: TRBJ2-3
V gene: TRBV7-3
clone size: -

CDR3 DNA: TGTGCCAGCTCCTCGGAAAGCTATGGCTACACCTTC
CDR3 protein: CASSSESYGYTF
D gene: -
J gene: TRBJ1-2
V gene: TRBV18
clone size: -

CDR3 DNA: TGTGCCAGCAGTCCGACCGGGACAGGGCGTTACGAGCAGTACTTC
CDR3 protein: CASSPTGTGRYEQYF
D gene: TRBD1
J gene: TRBJ2-7
V gene: TRBV28
clone size: once